These 30 T cell receptor beta chains were sequenced from one sample in a study of cytomegalovirus exposure and HLA in healthy donors. It was with 60 Vbeta and 13 Jbeta primers that the PCR ran. The method was immunoSEQ multiplex PCR; TCRdb's version includes in-frame clones alone and lacks a portion of them. The repertoire holds 170,000 or so clones, over 65% seen once, with 1.4% to 1.5% in the top ten. The sample consisted of PBMCs. Receptor source: a woman in her 30s in good health and CMV-seropositive.

This chain uses TRBV7-2 with TRBJ2-1; the D is unclear. V was pared by 5 bases and J by 6 bases, with 5 bases between. The CDR3 has 11 residues. Germline V gene data show CDR1 as SGHTA and CDR2 as FQGNSA. The CDR3 DNA sequence: TGTGCCAGCAGCCCCCGCAATGAGCAGTTCTTC. Protein product: CASSPRNEQFF.

J is TRBJ1-2 and V is TRBV19; 8 nucleotides line up with TRBD1. CDR1 and CDR2 (germline): LNHDA, SQIVND (reference sequence). The CDR3 has 14 amino acids. V dropped 7 bases and J dropped 6; count of bases not matched to a gene: 10. CDR3: CASNPTRDRHGYTF. The CDR3 bases are TGTGCCAGTAACCCCACCCGGGACAGGCATGGCTACACCTTC.

The rearrangement links TRBV11-3 to TRBJ2-3, with 8 bases identical to TRBD2. Unmatched junction bases numbered 3, after V lost 2 bases and J lost 2 bases. This CDR3 has 15 residues. Per germline, CDR1 SGHNT and CDR2 YENEEA. Here the CDR3 DNA reads TGTGCCAGCAGCTTATTGCGGGGGGCCACAGATACGCAGTATTTT. Translating gives CASSLLRGATDTQYF. Drawing the rest from reference TRBV11-3 and TRBJ2-3, the complete variable domain is EAGVVQSPRYKIIEKKQPVAFWCNPISGHNTLYWYLQNLGQGPELLIRYENEEAVDDSQLPKDRFSAERLKGVDSTLKIQPAELGDSAVYLCASSLLRGATDTQYFGPGTRLTVL.

The chain links TRBV28 to TRBJ2-1, with 9 nucleotides matching TRBD1. Germline V gives CDR1 MDHEN, CDR2 SYDVKM. The junction had 2 bases not matched to a gene; V was cut back by 2 bases and J by 3 bases. The CDR3 has 15 residues. CDR3 coding DNA: TGTGCCAGCAGTTTAGGGACAGGGCTCTACAATGAGCAGTTCTTC. Translation gives CASSLGTGLYNEQFF. The full variable domain, with the rest looked up from reference TRBV28 and TRBJ2-1, is DVKVTQSSRYLVKRTGEKVFLECVQDMDHENMFWYRQDPGLGLRLIYFSYDVKMKEKGDIPEGYSVSREKKERFSLILESASTNQTSMYLCASSLGTGLYNEQFFGPGTRLTVL.

The chain uses TRBV9 and TRBJ2-3; TRBD1 might be the D (6 bases). V shed 1 base and J shed 3 bases, with 12 bases lying between them. The CDR3 is 15 residues long. The germline V gene encodes CDR1 SGDLS and CDR2 YYNGEE. This CDR3 reads CASSVRGTGTDTQYF. The CDR3 DNA reads TGTGCCAGCAGCGTAAGGGGGACGGGGACAGATACGCAGTATTTT.

A few counts support this clone. The CDR3 loop is CASSPAGDGYTF. The CDR3 nucleotides are TGTGCCAGCTCACCAGCAGGTGATGGCTACACCTTC. The rearrangement uses TRBV18 and TRBJ1-2; D uncertain. With 2 bases removed from V and 6 bases from J, the gap between germline ends came to 7 bases. Germline values: CDR1 KGHSH, CDR2 LQKENI. The CDR3 covers 12 residues.

V gene TRBV6-1 combines with J gene TRBJ2-1, with D maybe TRBD2 (7 bases). CDR3 length: 15 residues. V was clipped by 6 bases and J by 2 bases, with 14 bases between them. Per the germline V gene, CDR1 is MNHNS and CDR2 is SASEGT. The CDR3 loop reads CASSARGGTYNEQFF. The CDR3 DNA follows: TGTGCCAGCAGCGCAAGGGGGGGTACCTACAATGAGCAGTTCTTC.

The CDR3 is CASSLVPEEPSEQYF. The CDR3, as DNA: TGTGCCAGCAGCTTAGTTCCCGAGGAGCCATCCGAGCAGTACTTC. The chain couples TRBV7-2 to TRBJ2-7; D is ambiguous. This CDR3 is built from 15 residues. V dropped 1 base and J dropped 6 bases, with 16 bases sitting between them. Germline V lookup: CDR1 SGHTA, CDR2 FQGNSA. Full variable domain (rest looked up from reference TRBV7-2 and TRBJ2-7): GAGVSQSPSNKVTEKGKDVELRCDPISGHTALYWYRQSLGQGLEFLIYFQGNSAPDKSGLPSDRFSAERTGGSVSTLTIQRTQQEDSAVYLCASSLVPEEPSEQYFGPGTRLTVT.

V usage is TRBV11-3 and J usage is TRBJ2-7; the D gene is possibly TRBD2 (7 bases). The CDR3 contains 15 residues. Looked up from germline, CDR1 is SGHNT and CDR2 is YENEEA. V was trimmed by 7 bases and J by 0 bases, leaving 16 bases between them. CDR3 nucleotide sequence: TGTGCCAGCACTAGGGGGGCGGGAGCCTCCTACGAGCAGTACTTC. Translated: CASTRGAGASYEQYF.

The chain employs TRBV30 and TRBJ2-4; a weak D match, TRBD1 (6 bases). CDR1 and CDR2 from the germline V gene are GTSNPN and SVGIG (reference sequence). CDR3 length equals 15 residues. The V end lost 0 bases, the J end lost 7 bases, and 16 bases lay between the germline ends. Here the CDR3 DNA reads TGTGCCTGGAGTGTCCAGACTCGAAGGGGGAACATTCAGTACTTC. Translation: CAWSVQTRRGNIQYF. The variable domain in full, completed from reference TRBV30 and TRBJ2-4, reads SQTIHQWPATLVQPVGSPLSLECTVEGTSNPNLYWYRQAAGRGLQLLFYSVGIGQISSEVPQNLSASRPQDRQFILSSKKLLLSDSGFYLCAWSVQTRRGNIQYFGAGTRLSVL.

In this sample, this clone turned up a few times. The CDR3 DNA is TGTGCCAGCAGTTCCCCCGGTAGCGGGAGAGGGAATGAGCAGTTCTTC. This sequence encodes CASSSPGSGRGNEQFF. J is TRBJ2-1 and V is TRBV27, with TRBD2 identical over 9 bases. The CDR3 runs to 16 residues. From germline, CDR1 is MNHEY and CDR2 SMNVEV (reference sequence). V shed 4 bases, J shed 7 bases, and the junction held 11 bases outside the gene matches.

The chain recombines TRBV9 with TRBJ2-7, with 8 bases lining up with TRBD2. Germline CDR1 SGDLS, CDR2 YYNGEE. CDR3 length: 15 amino acids. V trimming: 3 bases; J trimming: 0 bases; junction bases outside the gene matches: 5. CDR3 amino acids: CASSAGGGSSYEQYF. DNA of the CDR3: TGTGCCAGCAGCGCCGGGGGGGGGAGCTCCTACGAGCAGTACTTC.

Regarding this clone: One end of the junction is discordant with germline, which a read error may explain. The same CDR3 also results from other DNA sequences found in this sample. V gene TRBV4-3 combines with J gene TRBJ1-1; TRBD1 matches 10 bases. The CDR3 is 18 amino acids. Germline V gene sequence: CDR1 LGHNA, CDR2 YSLEER. The CDR3 nucleotides are TGCGCTAGCAGCCTGCACCTCCATGGGACAGGGGTGAACACTGAAGCTTTCTTT. It translates to CASSLHLHGTGVNTEAFF.

This clone was detected only a few times. This chain joins TRBV7-2 and TRBJ2-3; 8 nucleotides match TRBD2. Trimming at V came to 5 bases and at J to 2 bases, leaving 9 bases not matched to a gene. The length of the CDR3 is 16 residues. The V gene's germline CDR1 is SGHTA and CDR2 FQGNSA. The CDR3 is CASSRRRAGATDTQYF. CDR3 nucleotide sequence: TGTGCCAGCAGCCGACGCCGAGCGGGAGCCACAGATACGCAGTATTTT.

This clone has just a few counts. The chain couples TRBV9 to TRBJ2-2; 14 bases fit TRBD2. The germline V gene encodes CDR1 SGDLS and CDR2 YYNGEE. V shed 3 bases, J shed 5 bases, and the junction held 18 bases outside the gene matches. The CDR3 length is 21 residues. The CDR3 here is CASSAIPTAGLAGVITGELFF. In nucleotides, the CDR3 is TGTGCCAGCAGCGCCATTCCCACCGCGGGACTAGCGGGAGTGATTACCGGGGAGCTGTTTTTT. Full variable domain (rest looked up from reference TRBV9 and TRBJ2-2): DSGVTQTPKHLITATGQRVTLRCSPRSGDLSVYWYQQSLDQGLQFLIQYYNGEERAKGNILERFSAQQFPDLHSELNLSSLELGDSALYFCASSAIPTAGLAGVITGELFFGEGSRLTVL.

This clone was observed once. This chain uses TRBV11-3 with TRBJ2-1, with 12 positions matching TRBD2. The V gene's germline CDR1 is SGHNT and CDR2 YENEEA. CDR3 length: 15 residues. V was pared by 6 bases and J by 8 bases, with 8 bases of the junction left unmatched. The CDR3 DNA follows: TGTGCCAGCAGTCCTAGCGGGAGGGCCGAGCATGAGCAGTTCTTC. The encoded protein is CASSPSGRAEHEQFF.

The chain has TRBV28 and TRBJ1-2; 8 bases agree with TRBD1. This CDR3 is 14 amino acids long. J was trimmed by 4 bases and V by 3 bases; bases with no gene match: 4. CDR1 and CDR2 from the germline V gene are MDHEN and SYDVKM. The DNA of the CDR3 is TGTGCCAGCAGTTTGACAGGGGTAATCTATGGCTACACCTTC. This codes for CASSLTGVIYGYTF.

This clone was seen a single time. V and J are TRBV28 and TRBJ2-5; 10 nucleotides align to TRBD2. V lost 7 bases and J lost 3; bases outside the gene matches: 5. Germline V gene data show CDR1 as MDHEN and CDR2 as SYDVKM. There are 14 residues in the CDR3. CDR3 region: CASKPGTSEETQYF. The CDR3 nucleotides are TGTGCCAGCAAACCCGGGACTAGCGAAGAGACCCAGTACTTC.

The rearrangement joins TRBV15 to TRBJ1-5; unclear D gene. Germline CDR1 reads LNHNV; CDR2 reads YYDKDF (reference sequence). CDR3 length equals 14 residues. V lost 6 bases, J lost 2 bases, and 11 bases lay in between. The CDR3 is CATRLDMGNQPQHF. CDR3 bases: TGTGCCACCAGACTTGACATGGGCAATCAGCCCCAGCATTTT.

This clone was detected a few times. This chain connects TRBV6-5 to TRBJ1-2; 7 bases fit TRBD1. The CDR3 has 13 residues. Trimming removed 6 bases from V and 5 bases from J; junction bases left unmatched: 6. CDR1 MNHEY and CDR2 SVGAGI come from the germline V gene. The CDR3 nucleotides read TGTGCCAGCAGAATAGACAGGGCGTATGGCTACACCTTC. This codes for CASRIDRAYGYTF.

V usage is TRBV29-1 and J usage is TRBJ2-7; 7 positions agree with TRBD1. J was trimmed by 5 bases and V by 7 bases; bases with no gene match: 11. Germline V lookup: CDR1 SQVTM, CDR2 ANQGSEA. The CDR3 runs 13 residues. The CDR3 protein is CSADHRGRDEQYF. In nucleotides, the CDR3 is TGCAGCGCTGATCACAGGGGAAGGGACGAGCAGTACTTC.

This chain joins TRBV11-2 and TRBJ2-1; D call uncertain. Germline V lookup: CDR1 SGHAT, CDR2 FQNNGV. V dropped 2 bases and J dropped 9 bases, with 8 bases sitting between them. The CDR3 contains 12 residues. CDR3 in DNA: TGTGCCAGCAGCTTATTGGTCGGTGAGCAGTTCTTC. Translated: CASSLLVGEQFF.

As DNA, the CDR3 is TGTGCCTGGAGTATAGCCTCTCGGTGGGAGCAGTACTTC. As protein: CAWSIASRWEQYF. This sequence joins TRBV30 and TRBJ2-7, with D uncertain. Looked up from germline, CDR1 is GTSNPN and CDR2 is SVGIG (reference sequence). V was trimmed by 2 bases and J by 7 bases, leaving 15 bases between them. The CDR3 consists of 13 residues.

The chain combines TRBV21-1 with TRBJ1-4; the tabulated D call, TRBD1, remains unverified against the DNA. TRBV21-1 is noted as a pseudogene. The CDR3 covers 19 residues. CDR3 amino acids: CASSKDSICRSRVDEKLFF. The CDR3 coding sequence is TGTGCCAGCAGCAAAGACTCCATTTGCCGGAGCAGGGTGGATGAAAAACTGTTTTTT.

The chain recombines TRBV2 with TRBJ1-3; tentative D call: TRBD1 (5 bases). This CDR3 is built from 14 residues. V lost 1 base and J lost 8, with 12 bases in between. The germline V gene encodes CDR1 SNHLY and CDR2 FYNNEI. The CDR3 loop reads CASSEGLLGDTIYF. The CDR3 DNA reads as TGTGCCAGCAGTGAAGGGCTTCTAGGGGACACCATATATTTT.

This sequence joins TRBV7-2 and TRBJ2-3; D possibly corresponds to TRBD2 (6 bases). CDR1 is SGHTA and CDR2 is FQGNSA in the germline V gene. Deletions cut 4 bases from V and 2 bases from J, with 10 bases between. The CDR3 runs 14 residues. The CDR3 bases are TGTGCCAGCAGCTCGACTAGATCCACAGATACGCAGTATTTT. It translates to CASSSTRSTDTQYF. Full variable domain (outside the CDR3, taken from reference TRBV7-2 and TRBJ2-3): GAGVSQSPSNKVTEKGKDVELRCDPISGHTALYWYRQSLGQGLEFLIYFQGNSAPDKSGLPSDRFSAERTGGSVSTLTIQRTQQEDSAVYLCASSSTRSTDTQYFGPGTRLTVL.

The genes are TRBV7-2 and TRBJ1-1; no definite D call. The CDR3 sequence is 12 residues long. Germline V CDR1 and CDR2: SGHTA, FQGNSA. V was clipped by 2 bases and J by 5 bases, with 6 bases between them. The CDR3 coding sequence is TGTGCCAGCAGCTTACGGGTAACTGAAGCTTTCTTT. This encodes CASSLRVTEAFF.

This sequence joins TRBV30 and TRBJ1-5, with unresolved D. CDR3 length equals 13 residues. The V and J ends lost 1 base and 4 bases respectively, with 8 bases between them. Germline lookup yields CDR1 GTSNPN and CDR2 SVGIG (reference sequence). The CDR3 protein is CAWSGQINQPQHF. The CDR3, as DNA: TGTGCCTGGAGTGGCCAGATAAATCAGCCCCAGCATTTT.

The chain carries TRBV5-1 and TRBJ2-7; possibly TRBD2 for D (5 bases). The V end was cut by 8 bases, the J end by 2 bases, with 17 bases between. Germline V CDR1 and CDR2: SGHRS, YFSETQ. The CDR3 totals 14 residues. The CDR3: CASGSRANPYEQYF. The DNA of the CDR3 is TGCGCCAGTGGGAGTCGGGCTAACCCCTACGAGCAGTACTTC.

The chain carries TRBV6-4 and TRBJ2-7, with D perhaps matching TRBD1 (5 bases). The CDR3 contains 14 residues. V gave up 7 bases and J gave up 4 bases, with 17 bases separating them. Germline CDR1 is MRHNA and CDR2 is SNTAGT. CDR3 in DNA: TGTGCCAGCACTGAGAACCCAGGGAATTACGAGCAGTACTTC. It translates to CASTENPGNYEQYF.